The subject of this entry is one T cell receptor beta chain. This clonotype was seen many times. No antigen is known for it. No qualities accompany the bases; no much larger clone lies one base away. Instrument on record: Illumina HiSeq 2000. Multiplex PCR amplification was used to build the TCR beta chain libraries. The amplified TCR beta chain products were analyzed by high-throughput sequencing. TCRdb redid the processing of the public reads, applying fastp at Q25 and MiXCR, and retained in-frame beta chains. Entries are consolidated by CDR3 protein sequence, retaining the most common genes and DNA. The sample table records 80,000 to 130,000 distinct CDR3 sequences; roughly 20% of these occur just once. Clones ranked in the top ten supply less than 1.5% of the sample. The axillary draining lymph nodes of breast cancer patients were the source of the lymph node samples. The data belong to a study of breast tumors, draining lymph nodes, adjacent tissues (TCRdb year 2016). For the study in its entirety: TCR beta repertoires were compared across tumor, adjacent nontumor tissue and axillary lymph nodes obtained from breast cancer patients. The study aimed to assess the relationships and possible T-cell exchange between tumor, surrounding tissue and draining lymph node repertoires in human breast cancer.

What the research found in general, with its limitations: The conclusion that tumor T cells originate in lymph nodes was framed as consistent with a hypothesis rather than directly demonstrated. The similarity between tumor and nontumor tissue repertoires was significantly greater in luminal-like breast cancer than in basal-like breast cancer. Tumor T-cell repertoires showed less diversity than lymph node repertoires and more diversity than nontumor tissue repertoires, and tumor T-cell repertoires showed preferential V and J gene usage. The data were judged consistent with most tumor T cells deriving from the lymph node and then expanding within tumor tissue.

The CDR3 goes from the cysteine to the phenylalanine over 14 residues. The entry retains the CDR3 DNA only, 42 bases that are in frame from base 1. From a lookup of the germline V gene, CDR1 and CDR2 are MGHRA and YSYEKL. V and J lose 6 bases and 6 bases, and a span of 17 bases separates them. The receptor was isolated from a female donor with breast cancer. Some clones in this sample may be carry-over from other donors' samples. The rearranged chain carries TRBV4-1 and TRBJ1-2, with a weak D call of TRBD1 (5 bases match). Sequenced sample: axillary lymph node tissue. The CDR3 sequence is CASREGRARDGYTF. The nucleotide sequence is TGCGCCAGCAGAGAGGGCAGGGCTCGGGATGGCTACACCTTC.